The 28 T cell receptor beta chains reported below all come from one sample, sequenced in a study of cytomegalovirus exposure and HLA in healthy donors. The PCR employed 60 Vbeta primers together with 13 Jbeta primers. Here immunoSEQ multiplex PCR was the method, and the copy in TCRdb shows in-frame clones only, minus some. The sample has about 120,000 clones; about 70% are singletons. Sequencing was done on a sample of PBMCs. The receptor source for this set is a human donor in good health.

The table lists this clone with a count of one. The chain has TRBV15 and TRBJ1-2, with D possibly matching TRBD1 (6 bases). The CDR3 is 14 amino acids. Germline V gives CDR1 LNHNV, CDR2 YYDKDF (reference sequence). V lost 3 bases and J 3 bases, leaving 11 bases between the germline ends. The CDR3 spells CATSSGGTDYGYTF. DNA for the CDR3: TGTGCCACCAGCAGTGGGGGCACGGACTATGGCTACACCTTC. The variable domain in full, with the rest retrieved from reference TRBV15 and TRBJ1-2, is DAMVIQNPRYQVTQFGKPVTLSCSQTLNHNVMYWYQQKSSQAPKLLFHYYDKDFNNEADTPDNFQSRRPNTSFCFLDIRSPGLGDTAMYLCATSSGGTDYGYTFGSGTRLTVV.

The chain employs TRBV7-2 and TRBJ1-4; 10 bases match TRBD1. The CDR3 runs to 15 residues. Germline assignment: CDR1 SGHTA and CDR2 FQGNSA. With 1 base clipped from V and 6 bases from J, the junction kept 2 bases outside the gene matches. This CDR3 reads CASSLGGTGDEKLFF. Written as DNA, the CDR3 is TGTGCCAGCAGCTTAGGCGGGACAGGGGATGAAAAACTGTTTTTT. The variable domain in full, with the rest retrieved from reference TRBV7-2 and TRBJ1-4, is GAGVSQSPSNKVTEKGKDVELRCDPISGHTALYWYRQSLGQGLEFLIYFQGNSAPDKSGLPSDRFSAERTGGSVSTLTIQRTQQEDSAVYLCASSLGGTGDEKLFFGSGTQLSVL.

The chain joins TRBV30 to TRBJ2-7; D remains ambiguous. This CDR3 region has 12 residues. Germline CDR1 reads GTSNPN; CDR2 reads SVGIG (reference sequence). With 3 bases removed from V and 7 bases from J, the gap between germline ends came to 13 bases. CDR3 in amino acids: CAWRALQREQYF. CDR3 DNA sequence: TGTGCCTGGAGGGCCCTCCAGCGAGAGCAGTACTTC.

This rearrangement joins TRBV30 to TRBJ2-2; 7 bases map to TRBD1. CDR1 is GTSNPN and CDR2 is SVGIG in the germline V gene (reference sequence). The CDR3 is 12 amino acids. V lost 5 bases and J lost 10; bases outside the gene matches: 7. The CDR3 DNA follows: TGTGCCTGGGGACAGGACGTAGTGGAGCTGTTTTTT. This encodes CAWGQDVVELFF.

V is TRBV29-1 and J is TRBJ2-5, with a weak D call TRBD2 (5 bases). This CDR3 is 11 amino acids long. The V end was cut by 4 bases, the J end by 11 bases, with 14 bases between. The V gene's germline CDR1 is SQVTM and CDR2 ANQGSEA. CDR3 sequence: CSVVREGGQYF. The CDR3 DNA reads as TGCAGCGTTGTACGAGAAGGCGGGCAGTACTTC. Full variable domain (missing parts from reference TRBV29-1 and TRBJ2-5): SAVISQKPSRDICQRGTSLTIQCQVDSQVTMMFWYRQQPGQSLTLIATANQGSEATYESGFVIDKFPISRPNLTFSTLTVSNMSPEDSSIYLCSVVREGGQYFGPGTRLLVL.

The DNA of the CDR3 is TGTGCCAGCGCGACAGGGGTTTCGGGTGGCTACACCTTC. Its protein is CASATGVSGGYTF. The chain couples TRBV6-1 to TRBJ1-2; 8 bases line up with TRBD1. Germline loops: CDR1 MNHNS, CDR2 SASEGT. After removal of 8 bases from V and 7 bases from J, the junction contained 9 bases not matched to a gene. CDR3 length: 13 residues.

The rearrangement links TRBV6-5 to TRBJ2-3; D perhaps matches TRBD2 (7 bases). The CDR3 is made up of 16 amino acids. Germline CDR1 MNHEY, CDR2 SVGAGI. V lost 0 bases and J lost 0, with 10 bases in between. For the CDR3, the DNA is TGTGCCAGCAGTTACTCTCGGGGGGCAAGCACAGATACGCAGTATTTT. Translation gives CASSYSRGASTDTQYF.

This clone was observed a few times. Mismatch with germline at one junction end may stem from a read error. This chain links TRBV10-3 with TRBJ2-7; D unresolved. The CDR3 sequence is 13 residues long. Germline CDR1 and CDR2: ENHRY and SYGVKD. The CDR3 sequence: CASSVHGSYEQYF. The CDR3 DNA reads as TGTGCCAGCAGTGTACATGGCTCCTACGAGCAGTACTTC.

The chain carries TRBV28 and TRBJ1-1; D unresolved. This CDR3 has 11 amino acids. Germline V gene lookup returns CDR1 MDHEN and CDR2 SYDVKM. Trimming left V 10 bases short and J 3 bases short, with 9 bases between. The CDR3 DNA is TGTGCCATCCAGGTGGACACTGAAGCTTTCTTT. Translation: CAIQVDTEAFF.

This clone was seen more than once but under ten times. The CDR3, as DNA: TGTGCCAGCTCGCGCGGACAGGGGCGTTCTAATGGCTACACCTTC. Encoded protein: CASSRGQGRSNGYTF. The J gene is TRBJ1-2, the V gene TRBV18, with 9 bases matching TRBD1. The trim removed 6 bases at V and 6 bases at J, leaving 11 bases unmatched. Per germline, CDR1 KGHSH and CDR2 LQKENI. CDR3 length: 15 amino acids. The entire variable domain, with the rest obtained from reference TRBV18 and TRBJ1-2, is as follows: NAGVMQNPRHLVRRRGQEARLRCSPMKGHSHVYWYRQLPEEGLKFMVYLQKENIIDESGMPKERFSAEFPKEGPSILRIQQVVRGDSAAYFCASSRGQGRSNGYTFGSGTRLTVV.

The CDR3 DNA is TGCGCCAGCAGCTTTAGGGGGCAGGACACTGAAGCTTTCTTT. It encodes CASSFRGQDTEAFF. The chain recombines TRBV5-1 with TRBJ1-1; 7 nucleotides align to TRBD1. V shed 2 bases, J shed 3 bases, and the junction held 4 bases outside the gene matches. The CDR3 runs to 14 residues. Germline V gene lookup returns CDR1 SGHRS and CDR2 YFSETQ. Drawing the rest from reference TRBV5-1 and TRBJ1-1, the complete variable domain is KAGVTQTPRYLIKTRGQQVTLSCSPISGHRSVSWYQQTPGQGLQFLFEYFSETQRNKGNFPGRFSGRQFSNSRSEMNVSTLELGDSALYLCASSFRGQDTEAFFGQGTRLTVV.

The chain combines TRBV2 with TRBJ2-1, with 8 bases that match TRBD2. Germline V gives CDR1 SNHLY, CDR2 FYNNEI. The trim removed 7 bases at V and 8 bases at J, leaving 16 bases unmatched. The CDR3 loop spans 16 amino acids. The CDR3 DNA reads as TGTGCCAGCACGGGGCTACGAGCGGGAGTCGGCGATGAGCAGTTCTTC. It codes for CASTGLRAGVGDEQFF.

Here the CDR3 DNA reads TGTGCCAGTATCGGGACCTACGAGCAGTACTTC. Its protein product is CASIGTYEQYF. The rearrangement links TRBV6-5 to TRBJ2-7; TRBD2 might be the D (5 bases). Deletions cut 9 bases from V and 2 bases from J, with 8 bases between. The germline CDR1 and CDR2 sequences are MNHEY and SVGAGI. This CDR3 contains 11 residues.

The CDR3 spells CASRTGGTGSDEQYF. The CDR3 DNA follows: TGTGCCAGCAGGACTGGTGGGACAGGGTCCGACGAGCAGTACTTC. The chain links TRBV6-1 to TRBJ2-7, with TRBD1 identical over 9 bases. Trimming at V came to 6 bases and at J to 5 bases, leaving 11 bases not matched to a gene. Germline lookup yields CDR1 MNHNS and CDR2 SASEGT. CDR3 length: 15 amino acids.

The J gene is TRBJ2-3, the V gene TRBV5-4; 12 bases are a match to TRBD2. After removal of 3 bases from V and 8 bases from J, the junction contained 7 bases not matched to a gene. The CDR3 consists of 15 residues. Germline lookup yields CDR1 SGHNT and CDR2 YYREEE (reference sequence). The CDR3 loop reads CASSSRLAGVGTQYF. CDR3 DNA: TGTGCCAGCAGCTCCCGACTAGCGGGAGTTGGTACGCAGTATTTT.

This sequence joins TRBV19 and TRBJ1-1, with a tentative D call TRBD1 (5 bases). V dropped 3 bases and J dropped 3 bases, with 8 bases sitting between them. The V gene's germline CDR1 is LNHDA and CDR2 SQIVND (reference sequence). The CDR3 covers 13 residues. The CDR3 spells CASSIRGYTEAFF. The CDR3, as DNA: TGTGCCAGTAGTATCCGGGGGTACACTGAAGCTTTCTTT.

The chain employs TRBV6-4 and TRBJ2-3, with a possible D match to TRBD2 (6 bases). Trimming pared 5 bases from V and 3 bases from J, leaving 12 bases between. CDR3 size: 14 residues. Germline V CDR1 and CDR2: MRHNA, SNTAGT. CDR3 in DNA: TGTGCCAGCAGTCTAGGCGGGACGACAGATACGCAGTATTTT. This translates into CASSLGGTTDTQYF.

J is TRBJ2-2 and V is TRBV30; 14 bases line up with TRBD2. Germline-derived CDR1 and CDR2 are GTSNPN and SVGIG (reference sequence). V shed 5 bases, J shed 6 bases, and the junction held 11 bases outside the gene matches. The CDR3 spans 17 residues. The chain's CDR3 is CAWAPPTGLAGAGELFF. The DNA of the CDR3 is TGTGCCTGGGCTCCCCCTACGGGACTAGCGGGGGCCGGGGAGCTGTTTTTT. The whole variable domain, remainder taken from reference TRBV30 and TRBJ2-2, is SQTIHQWPATLVQPVGSPLSLECTVEGTSNPNLYWYRQAAGRGLQLLFYSVGIGQISSEVPQNLSASRPQDRQFILSSKKLLLSDSGFYLCAWAPPTGLAGAGELFFGEGSRLTVL.

This clone was seen a few times. The V call is TRBV4-1, the J call TRBJ1-4, with D maybe TRBD1 (5 bases). The CDR3 is 14 residues long. V gave up 1 base and J gave up 7 bases, with 10 bases separating them. The germline V gene has CDR1 MGHRA and CDR2 YSYEKL. In nucleotides, the CDR3 is TGCGCCAGCAGCCAAGCCCAGGGAGGTGAAAAACTGTTTTTT. Protein product: CASSQAQGGEKLFF.

J is TRBJ2-5 and V is TRBV28; 8 bases align to TRBD2. The J call may not be correct, given that the DNA end is closer to TRBJ2-7. Germline values: CDR1 MDHEN, CDR2 SYDVKM. This CDR3 region has 14 residues. CDR3 region: CASSRIAGSYEQYF. Written as DNA, the CDR3 is TGTGCCAGCAGCCGGATAGCGGGATCCTACGAGCAGTACTTC.

The V and J genes are TRBV27 and TRBJ2-7; 10 positions match TRBD1. This CDR3 has 15 residues. V was clipped by 6 bases and J by 5 bases; unmatched bases: 10. Germline CDR1 reads MNHEY; CDR2 reads SMNVEV (reference sequence). The CDR3 nucleotides read TGTGCCAGCAGGACAGGGGGCGCGAAGTACCACGAGCAGTACTTC. As protein: CASRTGGAKYHEQYF.

This clone was counted a single time. J is TRBJ1-5 and V is TRBV19; no clear D. With 7 bases removed from V and 7 bases from J, the gap between germline ends came to 11 bases. Germline V gives CDR1 LNHDA, CDR2 SQIVND (reference sequence). CDR3 size: 12 residues. DNA for the CDR3: TGTGCCAGTAACGGGGTAGGGCAGCCCCAGCATTTT. It codes for CASNGVGQPQHF.

The chain joins TRBV6-5 to TRBJ1-3; 7 bases match TRBD1. The CDR3 is made up of 15 amino acids. Germline CDR1 is MNHEY and CDR2 is SVGAGI. Trimming at V came to 6 bases and at J to 1 base, leaving 6 bases not matched to a gene. The CDR3 region has the DNA TGTGCCAGCAGCCAGGTACAGGGGTCTGGAAACACCATATATTTT. Protein sequence: CASSQVQGSGNTIYF.

With regard to this clone: Other nucleotide sequences from this sample produce the same CDR3. The J gene is TRBJ2-1, the V gene TRBV12-5; 8 nucleotides line up with TRBD1. After removal of 6 bases from V and 0 bases from J, the junction contained 4 bases not matched to a gene. This CDR3 spans 15 amino acids. Germline V gene data show CDR1 as LGHNT and CDR2 as FRNRAP. The DNA of the CDR3 is TGTGCTAGTGGCCGGGGACAGGACTCCTACAATGAGCAGTTCTTC. This sequence encodes CASGRGQDSYNEQFF.

The gene calls are TRBV6-4 and TRBJ2-5, with TRBD2 matching over 11 bases. V lost 4 bases to trimming and J lost 5 bases; unmatched junction nucleotides: 3. CDR3 length: 14 residues. CDR1 and CDR2 from the germline V gene are MRHNA and SNTAGT. The CDR3 spells CASSVLAGVETQYF. The CDR3 coding sequence is TGTGCCAGCAGTGTACTAGCGGGAGTGGAGACCCAGTACTTC.

As DNA, the CDR3 is TGTGCCACCCGTTCGGGGGAAGGCAATCAGCCCCAGCATTTT. This gives the protein CATRSGEGNQPQHF. V and J are TRBV28 and TRBJ1-5, with D possibly being TRBD1 (5 bases). Between the trimmed V and J ends, which lost 10 bases and 2 bases, there was a span of 15 bases. This CDR3 has 14 amino acids. The V gene's germline CDR1 is MDHEN and CDR2 SYDVKM.

V usage is TRBV19 and J usage is TRBJ2-1; possible D gene TRBD1, 6 bases. The V end was cut by 4 bases, the J end by 0 bases, with 10 bases between. The CDR3 has 15 amino acids. Germline V gives CDR1 LNHDA, CDR2 SQIVND (reference sequence). The CDR3 protein is CASSTDRYSYNEQFF. CDR3 sequence (DNA): TGTGCCAGTAGTACCGACAGGTACTCCTACAATGAGCAGTTCTTC.

V usage is TRBV7-6 and J usage is TRBJ2-2; TRBD1 matches at 7 bases. Germline CDR1 is SGHVS and CDR2 is FNYEAQ. The CDR3 is made up of 17 amino acids. V was pared by 5 bases and J by 4 bases, with 13 bases of the junction left unmatched. The CDR3 is CASSVTGAALLTGELFF. DNA of the CDR3: TGTGCCAGCAGCGTTACAGGGGCCGCATTACTCACCGGGGAGCTGTTTTTT.